The clone carrying this T cell receptor beta chain was counted between two and nine times. The antigen remains unidentified. A multiplex PCR was run with 60 Vbeta primers and 13 Jbeta primers. Repertoires were generated with immunoSEQ multiplex PCR, while TCRdb's copy carries only in-frame clones and drops some. This sample carries around 190,000 clones, around 77% of them seen once, and the ten largest clones take about 1.9%. The source of the sample is a study of cytomegalovirus exposure and HLA in healthy donors. Study findings and constraints: Researchers reported in a later analysis that a missense DCLRE1C variant was tied to TCR beta V- and J-gene trimming. The only immune exposure information that was available was CMV serostatus.

The CDR3 consists of 16 residues. The germline V gene encodes CDR1 SGHDT and CDR2 YYEEEE. With 0 bases clipped from V and 3 bases from J, the junction kept 4 bases outside the gene matches. This clonotype originated in a man aged 30-40 years in good health and CMV-seronegative. The sequenced sample consisted of PBMCs. The chain couples TRBV5-6 to TRBJ2-1; 9 bases are a match to TRBD2. CDR3 nucleotides: TGTGCCAGCAGCTTGGGCTCTAGCGGGATCTACAATGAGCAGTTCTTC. Translation: CASSLGSSGIYNEQFF. Looking up the rest from reference TRBV5-6 and TRBJ2-1 gives the full variable domain: DAGVTQSPTHLIKTRGQQVTLRCSPKSGHDTVSWYQQALGQGPQFIFQYYEEEERQRGNFPDRFSGHQFPNYSSELNVNALLLGDSALYLCASSLGSSGIYNEQFFGPGTRLTVL.